The rows below give T cell receptor beta chains drawn from one sample of a study of T cell responses to AZD1222 COVID-19 vaccine. Sequencing used immunoSEQ multiplex PCR; TCRdb keeps in-frame clones, though not all of them. The sample has 40,000 to 55,000 clones; about 90% are singletons. This material consisted of peripheral blood, taken 28 days after the second AZD1222 dose. The receptors were gathered from an adult who received the AZD1222 COVID-19 vaccine. The CDR3 runs from the conserved cysteine through the conserved F or W. D genes are given only for firm matches. Some rows have no size entry. The others give once, few or many, or a class for an expanded clone.

clone_size: once
v_call: TRBV6-5
d_call: TRBD1
j_call: TRBJ2-7
cdr3_nt: TGTGCCACCACCGGGACAGGGGTCTACGAGCAGTACTTC
cdr3_aa: CATTGTGVYEQYF

clone_size: -
v_call: TRBV24-1
d_call: -
j_call: TRBJ1-1
cdr3_nt: TGTGCCACCAGTGATTCGACCCTAAAAGCTTTCTTT
cdr3_aa: CATSDSTLKAFF

clone_size: -
v_call: TRBV11-2
d_call: TRBD1
j_call: TRBJ2-7
cdr3_nt: TGTGCCAGCAGCTCCCACAGGGGTTACGAGCAGTACTTC
cdr3_aa: CASSSHRGYEQYF

clone_size: once
v_call: TRBV4-1
d_call: TRBD2
j_call: TRBJ2-7
cdr3_nt: TGCGCCAGCAGCCACGCTATAGCGGGGGGAGCCTACGAGCAGTACTTC
cdr3_aa: CASSHAIAGGAYEQYF

clone_size: -
v_call: TRBV7-2
d_call: TRBD1
j_call: TRBJ1-5
cdr3_nt: TGTGCCAGCAGCTTGGAGGGTCAGGGGGTGAAGCCCCAGCATTTT
cdr3_aa: CASSLEGQGVKPQHF

clone_size: once
v_call: TRBV7-2
d_call: -
j_call: TRBJ1-5
cdr3_nt: TGTGCCAGCAGCTTAGGGGCAGGGAATCAGCCCCAGCATTTT
cdr3_aa: CASSLGAGNQPQHF

clone_size: -
v_call: TRBV19
d_call: -
j_call: TRBJ2-6
cdr3_nt: TGTGCCAGTAGTAAGGCAGGGATACTTTCTGGGGCCAACGTCCTGACTTTC
cdr3_aa: CASSKAGILSGANVLTF

clone_size: -
v_call: TRBV7-2
d_call: TRBD1
j_call: TRBJ1-2
cdr3_nt: TGTGCCAGCAGCCCCCCGGGACAGGGGAGGGTTGGCTACACCTTC
cdr3_aa: CASSPPGQGRVGYTF

clone_size: -
v_call: TRBV30
d_call: TRBD2
j_call: TRBJ2-1
cdr3_nt: TGTGCCTGGAGTGTAGACCCTAGCGGGGTTTACAATGAGCAGTTCTTC
cdr3_aa: CAWSVDPSGVYNEQFF

clone_size: once
v_call: TRBV30
d_call: -
j_call: TRBJ1-2
cdr3_nt: TGTGCCACACCGGGGCGTCCGGGGTTTAACTATGGCTACACCTTC
cdr3_aa: CATPGRPGFNYGYTF

clone_size: -
v_call: TRBV5-1
d_call: -
j_call: TRBJ1-2
cdr3_nt: TGCGCCAGCACTTGGGACGGGAGGGGCTATGGCTACACCTTC
cdr3_aa: CASTWDGRGYGYTF

clone_size: -
v_call: TRBV5-4
d_call: -
j_call: TRBJ1-2
cdr3_nt: TGTGCCAGCAGCTCTGCTAGCGGCGACTATGGCTACACCTTC
cdr3_aa: CASSSASGDYGYTF

clone_size: -
v_call: TRBV6-5
d_call: -
j_call: TRBJ1-6
cdr3_nt: TGTGCCAGCAGTTACGCCGGTGTGGAATCACCCCTCCACTTT
cdr3_aa: CASSYAGVESPLHF

clone_size: -
v_call: TRBV3-1/TRBV3-2
d_call: -
j_call: TRBJ2-1
cdr3_nt: TGTGCCAGCAGCGCCCTCGCCGATGAGCAGTTCTTC
cdr3_aa: CASSALADEQFF

clone_size: -
v_call: TRBV28
d_call: TRBD1
j_call: TRBJ2-3
cdr3_nt: TGTGCCAGCAGTAACAGGGGAACCTCGACAGATACGCAGTATTTT
cdr3_aa: CASSNRGTSTDTQYF

clone_size: few
v_call: TRBV4-1
d_call: -
j_call: TRBJ2-7
cdr3_nt: TGCGCCAGCAGCCAAGGGGTAGGACAATTCTACGAGCAGTACTTC
cdr3_aa: CASSQGVGQFYEQYF

clone_size: -
v_call: TRBV5-1
d_call: -
j_call: TRBJ1-3
cdr3_nt: TGCGCCAGCAGCTTGGGTCAGGGCTACTCTGGAAACACCATATATTTT
cdr3_aa: CASSLGQGYSGNTIYF

clone_size: few
v_call: TRBV5-1
d_call: -
j_call: TRBJ1-2
cdr3_nt: TGCGCCAGCAGTCCGGTTCAGCCCGACTATGGCTACACCTTC
cdr3_aa: CASSPVQPDYGYTF

clone_size: -
v_call: TRBV11-2
d_call: -
j_call: TRBJ2-7
cdr3_nt: TGTGCCAGCAGCTTCAGGCCGACCACAGCCGAGCAGTACTTC
cdr3_aa: CASSFRPTTAEQYF

clone_size: once
v_call: TRBV6-5
d_call: -
j_call: TRBJ1-2
cdr3_nt: TGTGCCAGCAGTTACTCCCCCTCCTCTATTTATGGCTACACCTTC
cdr3_aa: CASSYSPSSIYGYTF

clone_size: -
v_call: TRBV2
d_call: -
j_call: TRBJ1-2
cdr3_nt: TGTGCCAGCAGTGTCAACAGGGTGAGGTGGGACTATGGCTACACCTTC
cdr3_aa: CASSVNRVRWDYGYTF

clone_size: -
v_call: TRBV18
d_call: -
j_call: TRBJ1-1
cdr3_nt: TGTGCCAGCTCACCATCCACAGGTCCGAACACTGAAGCTTTCTTT
cdr3_aa: CASSPSTGPNTEAFF

clone_size: -
v_call: TRBV7-8
d_call: TRBD2
j_call: TRBJ2-3
cdr3_nt: TGTGCCAGCTTCCGACGGGGACTAGCGGGAGTCAGCACAGATACGCAGTATTTT
cdr3_aa: CASFRRGLAGVSTDTQYF

clone_size: once
v_call: TRBV5-1
d_call: -
j_call: TRBJ2-3
cdr3_nt: TGCGCCAGCAGCTTAACCGGGGGTAGCACAGATACGCAGTATTTT
cdr3_aa: CASSLTGGSTDTQYF

clone_size: -
v_call: TRBV5-1
d_call: TRBD2
j_call: TRBJ2-7
cdr3_nt: TGCGCCAGCAGCTTGGCCTTCACTAGCGGGAGAGTCTCCTACGAGCAGTACTTC
cdr3_aa: CASSLAFTSGRVSYEQYF

clone_size: -
v_call: TRBV5-4
d_call: -
j_call: TRBJ2-7
cdr3_nt: TGTGCCAGCAGCTTGGAATCCTACGAGCAGTACTTC
cdr3_aa: CASSLESYEQYF

clone_size: -
v_call: TRBV7-2
d_call: TRBD2
j_call: TRBJ2-3
cdr3_nt: TGTGCCAGCAGCTCCGGGGGGTGGGTCGCGGATACGCAGTATTTT
cdr3_aa: CASSSGGWVADTQYF

clone_size: -
v_call: TRBV29-1
d_call: TRBD1
j_call: TRBJ1-2
cdr3_nt: TGCAGCGTTAATAAGGGGGCGGCCTATGGCTACACCTTC
cdr3_aa: CSVNKGAAYGYTF

clone_size: once
v_call: TRBV11-3
d_call: -
j_call: TRBJ2-1
cdr3_nt: TGTGCCAGCAGCTCCCAGAGCTCCTACAATGAGCAGTTCTTC
cdr3_aa: CASSSQSSYNEQFF

clone_size: -
v_call: TRBV4-3
d_call: -
j_call: TRBJ2-2
cdr3_nt: TGCGCCAGCAGCCAAGAGGCCCTAGGGGGGGCCGGGGAGCTGTTTTTT
cdr3_aa: CASSQEALGGAGELFF

clone_size: -
v_call: TRBV3-1/TRBV3-2
d_call: -
j_call: TRBJ2-1
cdr3_nt: TGTGCCAGCAGCCAAGATCTATCGGGGAGGGAGCAGTTCTTC
cdr3_aa: CASSQDLSGREQFF

clone_size: once
v_call: TRBV28
d_call: TRBD1
j_call: TRBJ2-7
cdr3_nt: TGTGCCACCCGGGAGGGGACAGGGGGCATCTACGAGCAGTACTTC
cdr3_aa: CATREGTGGIYEQYF

clone_size: -
v_call: TRBV4-1
d_call: TRBD2
j_call: TRBJ2-1
cdr3_nt: TGCGCCAGCAGCGCTCTAGCGGCCAATGAGCAGTTCTTC
cdr3_aa: CASSALAANEQFF

clone_size: -
v_call: TRBV19
d_call: -
j_call: TRBJ2-7
cdr3_nt: TGTGCCAGTAGTGGGGACTTAGGGTTCGACGAGCAGTACTTC
cdr3_aa: CASSGDLGFDEQYF

clone_size: -
v_call: TRBV3-1/TRBV3-2
d_call: -
j_call: TRBJ1-6
cdr3_nt: TGTGCCAGCAGCCTTCTAATTACCGGGACGGATAATTCACCCCTCCACTTT
cdr3_aa: CASSLLITGTDNSPLHF

clone_size: medium-sized
v_call: TRBV9
d_call: TRBD2
j_call: TRBJ2-1
cdr3_nt: TGTGCCAGCAGCGTAAGTACTAGCGGTACCTACAATGAGCAGTTCTTC
cdr3_aa: CASSVSTSGTYNEQFF

clone_size: -
v_call: TRBV28
d_call: TRBD1
j_call: TRBJ2-1
cdr3_nt: TGTGCCAGCAGTTTAGCCGGGACAGGGACAAATGAGCAGTTCTTC
cdr3_aa: CASSLAGTGTNEQFF

clone_size: -
v_call: TRBV24-1
d_call: -
j_call: TRBJ2-2
cdr3_nt: TGTGCCACCAGTAGCGTTGTCGGGGAGCTGTTTTTT
cdr3_aa: CATSSVVGELFF

clone_size: -
v_call: TRBV5-1
d_call: TRBD1
j_call: TRBJ2-1
cdr3_nt: TGCGCCAGCTACCACGGACAGGGGGAGGGTGAGCAGTTCTTC
cdr3_aa: CASYHGQGEGEQFF

clone_size: -
v_call: TRBV27
d_call: -
j_call: TRBJ2-5
cdr3_nt: TGTGCCAGCAGTTTACCTGGGGAGACCCAGTACTTC
cdr3_aa: CASSLPGETQYF

clone_size: few
v_call: TRBV6-1
d_call: -
j_call: TRBJ1-2
cdr3_nt: TGTGCCAGCAGTGAGGGGGAGCATTCACTAGTCTATGGCTACACCTTC
cdr3_aa: CASSEGEHSLVYGYTF

clone_size: -
v_call: TRBV5-1
d_call: TRBD1
j_call: TRBJ2-7
cdr3_nt: TGCGCCAGCAGACTGGTGGGACAGGGCTCCTACGAGCAGTACTTC
cdr3_aa: CASRLVGQGSYEQYF

clone_size: -
v_call: TRBV19
d_call: TRBD1
j_call: TRBJ1-6
cdr3_nt: TGTGCCAGTAGTATCCGGACAGGTTATAATTCACCCCTCCACTTT
cdr3_aa: CASSIRTGYNSPLHF

clone_size: -
v_call: TRBV28
d_call: -
j_call: TRBJ1-2
cdr3_nt: TGTGCCAGCAGTTTAGGCGCCTCCTACTATGGCTACACCTTC
cdr3_aa: CASSLGASYYGYTF

clone_size: -
v_call: TRBV10-1
d_call: -
j_call: TRBJ1-1
cdr3_nt: TGCGCCAGCAGCCTTCATAGGAACACTGAAGCTTTCTTT
cdr3_aa: CASSLHRNTEAFF